This T cell receptor (beta chain) came from a study of cytomegalovirus exposure and HLA in healthy donors. This CDR3 is 13 amino acids long. V dropped 9 bases and J dropped 0 bases, with 11 bases sitting between them. Germline lookup yields CDR1 LNHDA and CDR2 SQIVND (reference sequence). The PCR employed 60 Vbeta primers together with 13 Jbeta primers. Only in-frame clones appear in the TCRdb table, and some are missing; sequencing was by immunoSEQ multiplex PCR. This table has 110,000 to 150,000 clones, roughly 80% appearing once. The chain has TRBV19 and TRBJ1-1; possible D gene TRBD1, 6 bases. Sequencing used PBMCs. The clonotype originates from a man aged 40-49 years in good health and CMV-seropositive. CDR3 sequence reads: CASGQSMNTEAFF. CDR3 sequence (DNA): TGTGCCAGCGGACAGAGCATGAACACTGAAGCTTTCTTT.